This T cell receptor (beta chain) was obtained from a study of siplizumab effects on memory and regulatory T cells. Study-level results: Alloreactive sequences traceable to unstimulated CD4+ memory cells declined significantly under siplizumab.

Per germline, CDR1 SGHAT and CDR2 FQNNGV. Trimming took 4 bases from V and 2 from J, leaving 15 bases between them. This CDR3 contains 15 residues. Each sample contributed about 10^5 TCR templates to the assay. TCRdb's table, derived via immunoSEQ multiplex PCR, lists solely in-frame clones and lacks some. The sample carries more than 85,000 clones, just over 90% recorded once. As regards this clone: The target antigen is unknown.

The origin of this receptor is a human donor in good health. Specimen: CD4+ T cells sorted from blood. The chain couples TRBV11-2 to TRBJ2-7; D uncertain. The CDR3 spells CASSSTWAATYEQYF. The CDR3 region has the DNA TGTGCCAGCAGCTCCACGTGGGCCGCTACCTACGAGCAGTACTTC.